This is a list of T cell receptor beta chains from one sample in a study of blood T cell repertoires in COVID-19. Using immunoSEQ multiplex PCR, the repertoire was profiled, and TCRdb retains in-frame clones only, with some absent. The table has under 200,000 clones, 88% seen once. The specimen sequenced was peripheral blood. These receptors originate from a man between 60 and 70 years old with acute or convalescent COVID-19. Both conserved end residues are part of each CDR3. A D gene is named only where the DNA matches it firmly. The size of a clone is reported for some rows only, either as once, few or many, or as a class for expanded clones.

DNA: TGTGCCAGCAGCATCAGGGGCCTAGGGTCCTACGAGCAGTACTTC; CDR3: CASSIRGLGSYEQYF; size: -; V: TRBV7-2; D: -; J: TRBJ2-7
DNA: TGTGCCAGCAGTCCCCGCGGAAAAGAAGACGAGCAGTACTTC; CDR3: CASSPRGKEDEQYF; size: -; V: TRBV27; D: -; J: TRBJ2-7
DNA: TGTGCCAGCAGCCCCTTCACAGGGGAGCTGTTTTTT; CDR3: CASSPFTGELFF; size: -; V: TRBV7-9; D: -; J: TRBJ2-2
DNA: TGTGCCAGCAGAAACAGGGGGTTTGCCGGCGAAGCTTTCTTT; CDR3: CASRNRGFAGEAFF; size: -; V: TRBV5-6; D: TRBD1; J: TRBJ1-1
DNA: TGCGCCAGCAGCTTGAGTTCCGCGCGCCGTGGCAATGAGCAGTTCTTC; CDR3: CASSLSSARRGNEQFF; size: -; V: TRBV5-1; D: -; J: TRBJ2-1
DNA: TGCGCCAGCAGCACCAACCAACCGGGACAGGGGTCTAATGAGCAGTTCTTC; CDR3: CASSTNQPGQGSNEQFF; size: -; V: TRBV10-1; D: TRBD1; J: TRBJ2-1
DNA: TGTGCCAGCAGCGTAGCAGGGGGAACTAATGAAAAACTGTTTTTT; CDR3: CASSVAGGTNEKLFF; size: -; V: TRBV9; D: TRBD1; J: TRBJ1-4
DNA: TGTGCCACCAGTGATCCGGGACAGATGAACACTGAAGCTTTCTTT; CDR3: CATSDPGQMNTEAFF; size: -; V: TRBV24-1; D: TRBD1; J: TRBJ1-1
DNA: TGTGCCAGCAGTTTAGGCGGGCGGGCTGTTTTT; CDR3: CASSLGGRAVF; size: -; V: TRBV12-3/TRBV12-4; D: -; J: TRBJ2-3
DNA: TGTGCCAGTAGCCCTACAGCACCGGGATACAATGAGCAGTTCTTC; CDR3: CASSPTAPGYNEQFF; size: -; V: TRBV19; D: -; J: TRBJ2-1
DNA: TGTGCCAGCTCACCCCCTTTGCCAGGGGACTACGAGCAGTACTTC; CDR3: CASSPPLPGDYEQYF; size: -; V: TRBV18; D: -; J: TRBJ2-7
DNA: TGTGCCAGCAGTTTGGGGGGGAGTTCACCCCTCCACTTT; CDR3: CASSLGGSSPLHF; size: -; V: TRBV12-3/TRBV12-4; D: -; J: TRBJ1-6
DNA: TGTGCCAGCAGCTACTTTGCTAACTATGGCTACACCTTC; CDR3: CASSYFANYGYTF; size: -; V: TRBV11-3; D: -; J: TRBJ1-2
DNA: TGTGCCAGCAGTTCTAGCGGGGCCCTCCAAGAGACCCAGTACTTC; CDR3: CASSSSGALQETQYF; size: -; V: TRBV3-1/TRBV3-2; D: TRBD2; J: TRBJ2-5
DNA: TGTGCCACCAGCAGTGGTGCAGCCATCGGGACACCGAACACTGAAGCTTTCTTT; CDR3: CATSSGAAIGTPNTEAFF; size: -; V: TRBV15; D: -; J: TRBJ1-1
DNA: TGTGCCAGTAGGACTTTAATGAACACTGAAGCTTTCTTT; CDR3: CASRTLMNTEAFF; size: -; V: TRBV19; D: -; J: TRBJ1-1
DNA: TGTGCCAGCTCACCCCCCGCGGGGGGCGAGGAGACCCAGTACTTC; CDR3: CASSPPAGGEETQYF; size: -; V: TRBV18; D: TRBD2; J: TRBJ2-5
DNA: TGTGCCAGCAGCCCGACGACAGGGTCCTATGGCTACACCTTC; CDR3: CASSPTTGSYGYTF; size: few; V: TRBV7-3; D: TRBD1; J: TRBJ1-2
DNA: TGCGCCAGCAGCCAAGCCGGAGACACTGAAGCTTTCTTT; CDR3: CASSQAGDTEAFF; size: -; V: TRBV4-3; D: -; J: TRBJ1-1
DNA: TGTGCCATGGGGTTAGGGGACTACAATGAGCAGTTCTTC; CDR3: CAMGLGDYNEQFF; size: -; V: TRBV10-3; D: -; J: TRBJ2-1
DNA: TGTGCCAGCAGCACAGACAGGGGTTCAGGAGAAAAACTGTTTTTT; CDR3: CASSTDRGSGEKLFF; size: -; V: TRBV7-9; D: TRBD1; J: TRBJ1-4
DNA: TGTGCCAGCAGCGAGGGAGACGGAAACCAAAATGAAAAACTGTTTTTT; CDR3: CASSEGDGNQNEKLFF; size: -; V: TRBV7-9; D: -; J: TRBJ1-4
DNA: TGTGCCAGCAGTCACCGGACAGGGGGCACGAGTCAGCCCCAGCATTTT; CDR3: CASSHRTGGTSQPQHF; size: -; V: TRBV6-6; D: TRBD1; J: TRBJ1-5
DNA: TGTGCCAGTAGTATTAAGGGGACTAGCGGGAGGTGGAGCATTCAGTACTTC; CDR3: CASSIKGTSGRWSIQYF; size: -; V: TRBV19; D: TRBD2; J: TRBJ2-4
DNA: TGTGCCAGCAGCTTAGCGATAGGGGGATATGGCTACACCTTC; CDR3: CASSLAIGGYGYTF; size: once; V: TRBV7-8; D: -; J: TRBJ1-2
DNA: TGTGCCGCCCCGGCTTACTACTCCTACGAGCAGTACTTC; CDR3: CAAPAYYSYEQYF; size: -; V: TRBV21-1; D: -; J: TRBJ2-7
DNA: TGTGCCAGAAGCTTGGTCCGGGACAGGGCTGAAAAACTGTTTTTT; CDR3: CARSLVRDRAEKLFF; size: -; V: TRBV5-3; D: TRBD1; J: TRBJ1-4
DNA: TGCGCCAGCAGCCCCACAACAGGGGCGGGGGAAGCTTTCTTT; CDR3: CASSPTTGAGEAFF; size: -; V: TRBV5-1; D: TRBD1; J: TRBJ1-1
DNA: TGTGCCAGTAGTATTTCCACTAGCGGACACAATGAGCAGTTCTTC; CDR3: CASSISTSGHNEQFF; size: -; V: TRBV19; D: TRBD2; J: TRBJ2-1
DNA: TGTGCCAGCCGCACCGGGACAGTAAATTCACCCCTCCACTTT; CDR3: CASRTGTVNSPLHF; size: -; V: TRBV9; D: TRBD1; J: TRBJ1-6
DNA: TGTGCCAGCAGCTTGGGTGGACAGTTCTACTATGGCTACACCTTC; CDR3: CASSLGGQFYYGYTF; size: -; V: TRBV5-5; D: -; J: TRBJ1-2
DNA: TGTGCCACCAGTGACCGCGAGGTGGGCGAGCAGTACTTC; CDR3: CATSDREVGEQYF; size: -; V: TRBV24-1; D: -; J: TRBJ2-7
DNA: TGCAGCGTTGAAGCGCTAGCGGGGGGGCCCGATGAGACCCAGTACTTC; CDR3: CSVEALAGGPDETQYF; size: -; V: TRBV29-1; D: TRBD2; J: TRBJ2-5
DNA: TGTGCCAGCAGCGTAGGTCAGGTAACCTACAATGAGCAGTTCTTC; CDR3: CASSVGQVTYNEQFF; size: -; V: TRBV9; D: -; J: TRBJ2-1
DNA: TGTGCCAGCAGCTCGGGGGGGATCTATGGCTACACCTTC; CDR3: CASSSGGIYGYTF; size: -; V: TRBV5-6; D: -; J: TRBJ1-2
DNA: TGTGCCTGGAGCCGGGGGTCAGATAGCAATCAGCCCCAGCATTTT; CDR3: CAWSRGSDSNQPQHF; size: -; V: TRBV30; D: -; J: TRBJ1-5
DNA: TGTGCTAGTGGTTTGCTCACTAGCGGGAGGGCCAGAGATACGCAGTATTTT; CDR3: CASGLLTSGRARDTQYF; size: -; V: TRBV12-5; D: TRBD2; J: TRBJ2-3
DNA: TGTGCCAGTAGTATGACTGGACTAGCCTACGAGCAGTACTTC; CDR3: CASSMTGLAYEQYF; size: -; V: TRBV19; D: TRBD2; J: TRBJ2-7
DNA: TGTGCCAGCAGTCCGACAGGGGATAACTATGGCTACACCTTC; CDR3: CASSPTGDNYGYTF; size: -; V: TRBV11-2; D: TRBD1; J: TRBJ1-2
DNA: TGTGCCAGCAGCTCACAGGGACGAGACACTGAAGCTTTCTTT; CDR3: CASSSQGRDTEAFF; size: -; V: TRBV7-2; D: -; J: TRBJ1-1
DNA: TGTGCCAGCACCCATCAAAAGCCCCGGGGGGAGGATGAGACCCAGTACTTC; CDR3: CASTHQKPRGEDETQYF; size: once; V: TRBV6-4; D: TRBD2; J: TRBJ2-5
DNA: TGTGCCAGCACCCGACAGGGGCAGGGTGGCTACACCTTC; CDR3: CASTRQGQGGYTF; size: -; V: TRBV2; D: TRBD1; J: TRBJ1-2
DNA: TGTGCCAGTAGGTTGAAAGGACAGGCGAGCTCCTATAATTCACCCCTCCACTTT; CDR3: CASRLKGQASSYNSPLHF; size: -; V: TRBV19; D: TRBD1; J: TRBJ1-6
DNA: TGTGCCAGTCGGCAGGGGAGCACTGAAGCTTTCTTT; CDR3: CASRQGSTEAFF; size: -; V: TRBV18; D: -; J: TRBJ1-1
DNA: TGTGCCAGCAGCCAAGACTCAGGCAGGGGCTACACCTTC; CDR3: CASSQDSGRGYTF; size: -; V: TRBV14; D: -; J: TRBJ1-2
DNA: TGTGCCAGCAGCGTAGTGGGCAGAGGGGGAGAGACCCAGTACTTC; CDR3: CASSVVGRGGETQYF; size: once; V: TRBV9; D: -; J: TRBJ2-5
DNA: TGCGCCAGCAGCTTGGAGGGACTCACAGATACGCAGTATTTT; CDR3: CASSLEGLTDTQYF; size: -; V: TRBV5-1; D: -; J: TRBJ2-3
DNA: TGTGCCACCAGCAGAGCCTTGTACACTGAAGCTTTCTTT; CDR3: CATSRALYTEAFF; size: -; V: TRBV15; D: -; J: TRBJ1-1
DNA: TGTGCCAGCAGCGGGGAGGGGTTTGGCTACACCTTC; CDR3: CASSGEGFGYTF; size: -; V: TRBV6-6; D: -; J: TRBJ1-2
DNA: TGTGCCAGCAGCCAAGATCTTATGACAGGGACCACAGATACGCAGTATTTT; CDR3: CASSQDLMTGTTDTQYF; size: -; V: TRBV14; D: TRBD1; J: TRBJ2-3
DNA: TGCGCCAGCAGCTTGGGGGGGCCAGATACGCAGTATTTT; CDR3: CASSLGGPDTQYF; size: -; V: TRBV5-1; D: -; J: TRBJ2-3
DNA: TGTGCCAGCAGCTCGGACAGGGGTTCCTACAATGAGCAGTTCTTC; CDR3: CASSSDRGSYNEQFF; size: -; V: TRBV7-3; D: TRBD1; J: TRBJ2-1
DNA: TGTGCCAGCAGTTACTCACAGGAAGGGGGTCAGCCCCAGCATTTT; CDR3: CASSYSQEGGQPQHF; size: -; V: TRBV6-5; D: -; J: TRBJ1-5